One TCR beta chain is described in this entry. Its recognized antigen is unknown. Just one base apart from a much larger clone, this may be a read error. Library generation was performed with PCR. TCRdb records Illumina HiSeq 2500 as the sequencer. Unique molecular identifiers were incorporated into TCR beta cDNA libraries to reduce PCR and sequencing biases. Every 1 to 10 million input T cells yielded about 500,000 cDNA molecules, meaning each molecule approximated one T cell. Patient libraries were prepared and sequenced with the same protocol used for the earlier healthy control dataset. Within a given batch, samples were prepared together, multiplexed and sequenced on the same HiSeq lane. The original pipeline was this. Raw barcoded reads were processed with MIGEC, discarding single-read molecular identifier groups before consensus assembly and CDR3 extraction. VDJtools was used for post-analysis of the clonotype tables, with diversity normalized by down-sampling every dataset to the smallest sample size. To correct batch-related cross-sample contamination, repertoire overlap clustering matched CDR3 amino acid sequences but not nucleotide sequences. The public sequencing data were trimmed at Q25 with fastp and processed into clonotypes with MiXCR by TCRdb, which kept only in-frame beta chains. Rows merge per CDR3 protein into single entries with the most common DNA and genes. Here the V and J calls rest on TCRdb's processing, not on the authors' analysis. The sample table shows 150,000 to 200,000 distinct CDR3 sequences, and 30% are seen once. About 1.4% of the sample goes to the ten largest clones.

This sample is part of a study of post-analysis software for immune sequencing data (dated by TCRdb to 2014 to 2015). As for the study more broadly: Recorded disease courses included relapsing-remitting, secondary progressive and progressive-relapsing multiple sclerosis, with some patients lacking subtype annotation. The patient repertoires were compared against 11 previously published healthy control repertoires obtained from donors aged about 6 to 27 years. A subset of samples was prepared in parallel using single-end sample barcoding, then pooled and co-amplified after Illumina adapter ligation.

The full study reports these points: Normalized Chao1 diversity was significantly lower in multiple sclerosis patients than controls, suggesting substantial peripheral T-cell clonal expansion. The control group was slightly older than the multiple sclerosis patient group. When samples were clustered directly using the F measure, samples prepared in the same batch co-clustered strongly, which prompted a batch-effect correction.

TCR beta repertoires were profiled from peripheral blood of over 10 young patients with multiple sclerosis to demonstrate the VDJtools post-analysis software. The multiple sclerosis patients were children and adolescents between about 6 and 15 years of age. The clonotype comes from a girl aged 5-17 years with multiple sclerosis. Sequencing was done on a sample of blood.

The nucleotide sequence is TGCGCCAGCCGTGACCCAGCGGGCTACGGGCAGTACTTC. Translated, this is CASRDPAGYGQYF. The rearranged segments are TRBV5-1 and TRBJ2-7; TRBD2 could be the D gene, as 6 bases match. CDR1 and CDR2 were assigned from the germline V gene as SGHRS and YFSETQ. The CDR3 spans 13 residues, from the cysteine through the phenylalanine. The entry retains the CDR3 DNA only, 39 bases that are in frame from base 1.